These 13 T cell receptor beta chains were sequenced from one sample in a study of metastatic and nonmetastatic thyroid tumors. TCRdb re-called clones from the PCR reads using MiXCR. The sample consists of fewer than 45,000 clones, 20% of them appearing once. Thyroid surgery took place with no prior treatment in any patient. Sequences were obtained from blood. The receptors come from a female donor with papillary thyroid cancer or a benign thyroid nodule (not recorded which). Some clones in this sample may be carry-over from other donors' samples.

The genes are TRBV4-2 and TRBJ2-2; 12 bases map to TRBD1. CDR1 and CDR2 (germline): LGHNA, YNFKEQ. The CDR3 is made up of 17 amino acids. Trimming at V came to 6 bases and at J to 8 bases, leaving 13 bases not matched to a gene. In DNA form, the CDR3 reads TGTGCCAGCAGTCCAAACCCGGGACAGGGGGCTGCGGGGGAGCTGTTTTTT. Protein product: CASSPNPGQGAAGELFF.

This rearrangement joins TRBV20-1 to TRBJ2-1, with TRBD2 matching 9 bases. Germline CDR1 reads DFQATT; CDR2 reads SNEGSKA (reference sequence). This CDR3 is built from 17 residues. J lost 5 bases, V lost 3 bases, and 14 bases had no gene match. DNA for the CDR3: TGCAGTGCTAGTGGGGCTAGCGGGAAGGGGTTGAACAATGAGCAGTTCTTC. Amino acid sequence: CSASGASGKGLNNEQFF.

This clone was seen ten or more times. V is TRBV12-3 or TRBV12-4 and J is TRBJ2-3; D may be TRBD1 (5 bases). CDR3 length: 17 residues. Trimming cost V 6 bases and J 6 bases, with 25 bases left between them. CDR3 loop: CASRETMDNPRSDTQYF. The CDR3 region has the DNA TGTGCCAGCAGAGAAACAATGGACAACCCGAGATCGGATACGCAGTATTTT.

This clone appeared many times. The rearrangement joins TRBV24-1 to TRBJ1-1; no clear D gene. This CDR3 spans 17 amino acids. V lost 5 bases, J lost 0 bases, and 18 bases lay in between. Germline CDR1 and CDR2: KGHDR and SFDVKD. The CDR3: CATSGGGSMRMNTEAFF. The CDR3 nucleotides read TGTGCCACCAGTGGGGGAGGGTCAATGAGGATGAACACTGAAGCTTTCTTT.

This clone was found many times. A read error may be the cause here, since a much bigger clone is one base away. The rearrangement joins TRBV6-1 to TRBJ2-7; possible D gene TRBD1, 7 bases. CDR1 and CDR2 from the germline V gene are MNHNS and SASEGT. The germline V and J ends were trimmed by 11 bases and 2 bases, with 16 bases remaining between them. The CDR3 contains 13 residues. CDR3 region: CARAEGATYEQYF. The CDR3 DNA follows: TGTGCCCGCGCGGAGGGGGCGACCTACGAGCAGTACTTC.

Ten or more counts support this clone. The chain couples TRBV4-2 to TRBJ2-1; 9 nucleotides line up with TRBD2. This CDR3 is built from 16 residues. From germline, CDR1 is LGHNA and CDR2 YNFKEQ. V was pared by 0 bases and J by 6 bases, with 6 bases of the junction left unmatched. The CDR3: CASSQDIAGASNEQFF. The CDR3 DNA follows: TGTGCCAGCAGCCAAGATATAGCGGGAGCCAGCAATGAGCAGTTCTTC.

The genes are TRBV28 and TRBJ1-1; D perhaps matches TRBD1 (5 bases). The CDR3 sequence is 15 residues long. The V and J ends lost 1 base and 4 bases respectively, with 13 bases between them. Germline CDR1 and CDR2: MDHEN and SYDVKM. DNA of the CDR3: TGTGCCAGCAGTTTATTCCGGTGGGGGTTCACTGAAGCTTTCTTT. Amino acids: CASSLFRWGFTEAFF.

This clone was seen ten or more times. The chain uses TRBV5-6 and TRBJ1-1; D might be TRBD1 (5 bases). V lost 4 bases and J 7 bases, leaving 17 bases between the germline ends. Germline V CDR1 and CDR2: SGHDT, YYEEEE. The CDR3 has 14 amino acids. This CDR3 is CASSPLGRQFEAFF. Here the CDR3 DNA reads TGTGCCAGCAGCCCCCTGGGACGGCAGTTTGAAGCTTTCTTT.

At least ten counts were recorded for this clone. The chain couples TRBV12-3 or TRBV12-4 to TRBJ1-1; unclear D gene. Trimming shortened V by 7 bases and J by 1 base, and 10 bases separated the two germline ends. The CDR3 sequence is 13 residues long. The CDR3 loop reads CASNRDSNTEAFF. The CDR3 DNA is TGTGCCAGCAACCGAGACTCGAACACTGAAGCTTTCTTT.

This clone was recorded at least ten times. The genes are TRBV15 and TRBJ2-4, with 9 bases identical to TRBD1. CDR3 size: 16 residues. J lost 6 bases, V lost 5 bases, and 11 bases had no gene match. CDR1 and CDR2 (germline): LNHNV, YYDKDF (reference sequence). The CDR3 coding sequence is TGTGCCACCAGCCCCCAGACAGGGGGTCCAGGAAACATTCAGTACTTC. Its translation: CATSPQTGGPGNIQYF. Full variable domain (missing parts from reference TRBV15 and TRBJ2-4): DAMVIQNPRYQVTQFGKPVTLSCSQTLNHNVMYWYQQKSSQAPKLLFHYYDKDFNNEADTPDNFQSRRPNTSFCFLDIRSPGLGDTAMYLCATSPQTGGPGNIQYFGAGTRLSVL.

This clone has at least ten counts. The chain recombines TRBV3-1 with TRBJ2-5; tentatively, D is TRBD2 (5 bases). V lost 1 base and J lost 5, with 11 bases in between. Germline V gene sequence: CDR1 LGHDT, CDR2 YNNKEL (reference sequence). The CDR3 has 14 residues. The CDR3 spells CASSQVGGTETQYF. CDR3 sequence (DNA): TGTGCCAGCAGCCAAGTAGGAGGTACGGAGACCCAGTACTTC.

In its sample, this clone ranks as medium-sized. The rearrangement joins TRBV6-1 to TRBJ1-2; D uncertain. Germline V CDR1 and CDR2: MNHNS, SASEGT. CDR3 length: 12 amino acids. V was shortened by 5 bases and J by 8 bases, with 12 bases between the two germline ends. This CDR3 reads CASSWDGGGYTF. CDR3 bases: TGTGCCAGCAGTTGGGATGGCGGCGGCTACACCTTC.

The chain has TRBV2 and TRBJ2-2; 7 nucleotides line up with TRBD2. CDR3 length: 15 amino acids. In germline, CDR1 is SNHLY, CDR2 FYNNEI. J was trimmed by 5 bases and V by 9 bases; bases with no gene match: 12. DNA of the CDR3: TGTGCCAGTAGTTCAGGACTAGTCCGGACCGGGGAGCTGTTTTTT. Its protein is CASSSGLVRTGELFF.